A selection of T cell receptor beta chains follows, all from one sample in a study of OX40 agonist ivuxolimab in advanced cancers. Clones were read by immunoSEQ multiplex PCR, and TCRdb kept only the in-frame ones, dropping some. The sample consists of 13,000 or so clones, about 70% of them appearing once. The specimen comprised CD4+ or CD8+ T cells sorted from blood, sampled in a trial of the OX40 agonist ivuxolimab. Receptor source: an adult with an advanced solid tumor such as melanoma, head and neck, liver or kidney cancer. Both conserved end residues are part of each CDR3. D genes are given only for firm matches. Only some rows state a clone size, as once, few, many or a class for expanded clones.

abundance: .; d_gene: .; j_gene: TRBJ1-1; v_gene: TRBV6-5; len: 12; CDR3aa: CASSGANTEAFF; CDR3nt: TGTGCCAGCAGCGGGGCAAACACTGAAGCTTTCTTT
abundance: .; d_gene: TRBD2; j_gene: TRBJ2-2; v_gene: TRBV30; len: 15; CDR3aa: CAWTGGALRAGELFF; CDR3nt: TGTGCCTGGACGGGAGGGGCCCTGAGGGCCGGGGAGCTGTTTTTT
abundance: .; d_gene: .; j_gene: TRBJ2-3; v_gene: TRBV19; len: 16; CDR3aa: CASSTRVEAGADTQYF; CDR3nt: TGTGCCAGTAGTACTCGAGTCGAGGCGGGTGCAGATACGCAGTATTTT
abundance: few; d_gene: .; j_gene: TRBJ1-4; v_gene: TRBV7-2; len: 18; CDR3aa: CASSLVAPQVATNEKLFF; CDR3nt: TGTGCCAGCAGCTTAGTAGCACCGCAAGTTGCAACTAATGAAAAACTGTTTTTT
abundance: few; d_gene: .; j_gene: TRBJ1-2; v_gene: TRBV6-5; len: 14; CDR3aa: CASSYTYGIYGYTF; CDR3nt: TGTGCCAGCAGTTACACGTACGGAATTTATGGCTACACCTTC
abundance: .; d_gene: .; j_gene: TRBJ2-5; v_gene: TRBV5-1; len: 14; CDR3aa: CASIADSPPGTQYF; CDR3nt: TGCGCCAGCATCGCTGACAGCCCACCGGGGACCCAGTACTTC
abundance: .; d_gene: .; j_gene: TRBJ1-5; v_gene: TRBV5-1; len: 13; CDR3aa: CASSLADEGPQHF; CDR3nt: TGCGCCAGCAGCTTGGCCGATGAGGGGCCCCAGCATTTT
abundance: .; d_gene: .; j_gene: TRBJ2-3; v_gene: TRBV5-1; len: 15; CDR3aa: CASHDGGSNRDTQYF; CDR3nt: TGCGCCAGCCACGACGGGGGCTCAAATCGTGATACGCAGTATTTT
abundance: .; d_gene: .; j_gene: TRBJ1-2; v_gene: TRBV29-1; len: 12; CDR3aa: CSVDFGFYGYTF; CDR3nt: TGCAGCGTTGATTTCGGGTTCTATGGCTACACCTTC
abundance: .; d_gene: .; j_gene: TRBJ1-1; v_gene: TRBV20-1; len: 10; CDR3aa: CSAAGTEAFF; CDR3nt: TGCAGTGCCGCTGGGACTGAAGCTTTCTTT
abundance: .; d_gene: .; j_gene: TRBJ1-5; v_gene: TRBV9; len: 14; CDR3aa: CASSATDANQPQHF; CDR3nt: TGTGCCAGCAGCGCGACAGATGCCAATCAGCCCCAGCATTTT
abundance: .; d_gene: .; j_gene: TRBJ1-2; v_gene: TRBV5-1; len: 12; CDR3aa: CASSLGVYGYTF; CDR3nt: TGCGCCAGCAGCTTGGGAGTATATGGCTACACCTTC
abundance: .; d_gene: TRBD2; j_gene: TRBJ2-3; v_gene: TRBV9; len: 18; CDR3aa: CASSVAGSGGASTDTQYF; CDR3nt: TGTGCCAGCAGCGTAGCGGGCAGCGGGGGGGCCTCCACAGATACGCAGTATTTT
abundance: once; d_gene: .; j_gene: TRBJ2-1; v_gene: TRBV7-9; len: 17; CDR3aa: CASSLGLRAVSYNEQFF; CDR3nt: TGTGCCAGCAGCTTAGGTTTGAGGGCCGTCTCCTACAATGAGCAGTTCTTC
abundance: .; d_gene: .; j_gene: TRBJ1-2; v_gene: TRBV4-2; len: 11; CDR3aa: CASSQGVVYTF; CDR3nt: TGTGCCAGCAGCCAAGGGGTGGTTTACACCTTC
abundance: .; d_gene: .; j_gene: TRBJ2-7; v_gene: TRBV4-2; len: 17; CDR3aa: CASSPHPFSPGTYEQYF; CDR3nt: TGTGCCAGCAGCCCACACCCGTTTAGTCCAGGGACCTACGAGCAGTACTTC
abundance: medium-sized; d_gene: .; j_gene: TRBJ1-4; v_gene: TRBV7-9; len: 15; CDR3aa: CASSPRSNRAEKLFF; CDR3nt: TGTGCCAGCAGCCCCCGGTCAAACAGGGCTGAAAAACTGTTTTTT
abundance: .; d_gene: TRBD1; j_gene: TRBJ2-5; v_gene: TRBV6-5; len: 14; CDR3aa: CASSTGTLTGEQYF; CDR3nt: TGTGCCAGCAGCACCGGGACCCTGACAGGGGAGCAGTACTTC
abundance: medium-sized; d_gene: .; j_gene: TRBJ1-5; v_gene: TRBV6-6; len: 14; CDR3aa: CASSFSGSNQPQHF; CDR3nt: TGTGCCAGCAGTTTCTCAGGGAGCAATCAGCCCCAGCATTTT
abundance: .; d_gene: .; j_gene: TRBJ2-2; v_gene: TRBV10-1; len: 16; CDR3aa: CASSETLGGLGGELFF; CDR3nt: TGCGCCAGCAGTGAGACCCTCGGGGGGCTTGGCGGGGAGCTGTTTTTT